The 14 T cell receptor beta chains given below trace back to one sample, sequenced in a study of cytomegalovirus exposure and HLA in healthy donors. Use of 60 Vbeta and 13 Jbeta primers characterized the PCR. Using immunoSEQ multiplex PCR, the repertoire was profiled, and TCRdb retains in-frame clones only, with some absent. The sample has around 170,000 clones, roughly 78% seen once; the top ten hold 1%. Input material: PBMCs. The origin of the receptors is a woman aged 50 to 60 in good health and CMV-seropositive.

The CDR3 DNA sequence: TGTGCCAGCAGACCCGGGGGCTCTGGAAACACCATATATTTT. Translating it yields CASRPGGSGNTIYF. The chain has TRBV6-1 and TRBJ1-3; D is possibly TRBD1 (5 bases). Germline values: CDR1 MNHNS, CDR2 SASEGT. This CDR3 has 14 residues. V was cut by 6 bases and J by 0 bases, with 9 bases left in between.

V gene TRBV4-3 combines with J gene TRBJ2-7; the D gene is possibly TRBD1 (6 bases). V lost 3 bases, J lost 3 bases, and 15 bases lay in between. The length of the CDR3 is 15 residues. CDR1 is LGHNA and CDR2 is YSLEER in the germline V gene. The CDR3 is CASSHGQTTGYEQYF. The DNA for the CDR3 is TGCGCCAGCAGCCACGGACAGACAACCGGCTACGAGCAGTACTTC.

The chain recombines TRBV7-9 with TRBJ1-5; possible D gene TRBD1, 5 bases. This CDR3 is 18 amino acids long. The germline V and J ends were trimmed by 1 base and 0 bases, with 16 bases remaining between them. Germline CDR1 reads SEHNR; CDR2 reads FQNEAQ (reference sequence). CDR3 in amino acids: CASSLDVAGTYSNQPQHF. The CDR3 DNA is TGTGCCAGCAGCTTAGATGTCGCGGGGACCTATAGCAATCAGCCCCAGCATTTT.

The chain joins TRBV7-9 to TRBJ2-5; TRBD2 is a possible D gene (6 bases). There are 12 residues in the CDR3. Per germline, CDR1 SEHNR and CDR2 FQNEAQ (reference sequence). Trimming cost V 5 bases and J 6 bases, with 10 bases left between them. The DNA of the CDR3 is TGTGCCAGCAGCCCGGAGGGGAAGACCCAGTACTTC. It encodes CASSPEGKTQYF.

This clone occurred a few times. V and J are TRBV7-3 and TRBJ2-2; D gene unclear. In germline, CDR1 is SGHTA, CDR2 FQGTGA. Trimming cost V 5 bases and J 4 bases, with 5 bases left between them. The CDR3 totals 12 residues. The CDR3 coding sequence is TGTGCCAGCAGCCCGTTCACCGGGGAGCTGTTTTTT. Encoded protein: CASSPFTGELFF.

This chain joins TRBV30 and TRBJ1-2; D not resolved. The V gene lost 3 bases and the J gene lost 4 bases, with 6 bases spanning the gap. CDR3 length equals 11 residues. From germline, CDR1 is GTSNPN and CDR2 SVGIG (reference sequence). The CDR3 sequence: CAWSYGYGYTF. The DNA of the CDR3 is TGTGCCTGGAGCTATGGCTATGGCTACACCTTC.

The genes are TRBV10-2 and TRBJ2-7, with unresolved D. The CDR3 is 11 residues long. The germline V gene has CDR1 WSHSY and CDR2 SAAADI. The V end was cut by 5 bases, the J end by 1 base, with 3 bases between. CDR3 DNA: TGCGCCAGCAGTCTGTCCTACGAGCAGTACTTC. It encodes CASSLSYEQYF.

The genes are TRBV18 and TRBJ1-2; D is unresolved. Looked up from germline, CDR1 is KGHSH and CDR2 is LQKENI. V lost 3 bases, J lost 5 bases, and 13 bases lay in between. The CDR3 consists of 14 residues. The CDR3 region has the DNA TGTGCCAGCTCACCCCTGGCACCGGGATATGGCTACACCTTC. It translates to CASSPLAPGYGYTF.

This sequence joins TRBV30 and TRBJ2-3, with 9 bases fitting TRBD2. There are 15 residues in the CDR3. Trimming cost V 3 bases and J 5 bases; bases outside gene matches: 9. Germline CDR1 and CDR2: GTSNPN and SVGIG (reference sequence). CDR3 DNA sequence: TGTGCCTGGAGAAAGTCGGCGGGAGGGCTAGATACGCAGTATTTT. Its translation: CAWRKSAGGLDTQYF.

The gene calls are TRBV7-2 and TRBJ1-6, with 9 nucleotides matching TRBD1. Germline V gives CDR1 SGHTA, CDR2 FQGNSA. The CDR3 consists of 14 residues. After removal of 4 bases from V and 11 bases from J, the junction contained 6 bases not matched to a gene. CDR3 in amino acids: CASSSGQGSAPLHF. CDR3 coding DNA: TGTGCCAGCAGCTCGGGACAGGGTAGTGCACCCCTCCACTTT.

The gene calls are TRBV7-2 and TRBJ1-4, with D uncertain. Trimming took 6 bases from V and 6 from J, leaving 14 bases between them. The CDR3 contains 14 residues. Germline V gene data show CDR1 as SGHTA and CDR2 as FQGNSA. CDR3 in DNA: TGTGCCAGCAGTTCCCGCAGTGGTGATGAAAAACTGTTTTTT. Translating it yields CASSSRSGDEKLFF.

V gene TRBV5-1 combines with J gene TRBJ1-2; D is uncertain. CDR1 is SGHRS and CDR2 is YFSETQ in the germline V gene. CDR3 length equals 15 residues. V was trimmed by 0 bases and J by 0 bases, leaving 9 bases between them. Here the CDR3 DNA reads TGCGCCAGCAGCTTGGATGGCAGTTCTAACTATGGCTACACCTTC. It codes for CASSLDGSSNYGYTF.

A few counts support this clone. The chain links TRBV7-9 to TRBJ1-6, with D possibly matching TRBD1 (6 bases). The CDR3 length is 15 residues. V lost 7 bases and J lost 9, with 19 bases in between. Looked up from germline, CDR1 is SEHNR and CDR2 is FQNEAQ (reference sequence). CDR3 sequence: CASNRGGAQGSPLHF. CDR3 coding DNA: TGTGCCAGCAACCGGGGGGGGGCCCAAGGTTCACCCCTCCACTTT.

This clone was detected a few times. V usage is TRBV27 and J usage is TRBJ1-3, with D hard to call. The CDR3 has 14 amino acids. Germline V gene sequence: CDR1 MNHEY, CDR2 SMNVEV (reference sequence). V was shortened by 3 bases and J by 0 bases, with 6 bases between the two germline ends. This CDR3 reads CASSFSGSGNTIYF. In DNA form, the CDR3 reads TGTGCCAGCAGTTTCAGTGGCTCTGGAAACACCATATATTTT.